The 27 T cell receptor beta chains below were found in one sample sequenced in a study of cytomegalovirus exposure and HLA in healthy donors. Primers for the PCR totalled 60 Vbeta and 13 Jbeta. The method was immunoSEQ multiplex PCR; TCRdb's version includes in-frame clones alone and lacks a portion of them. The sample has about 160,000 clones. The sequencing input was PBMCs. These receptors were collected from a woman aged 60-75 years in good health and CMV-seronegative.

The chain recombines TRBV30 with TRBJ1-4, with D tentatively TRBD1 (6 bases). This CDR3 contains 15 residues. Trimming stripped 2 bases from V and 4 bases from J, with 14 bases between. Germline CDR1 reads GTSNPN; CDR2 reads SVGIG (reference sequence). CDR3 DNA: TGTGCCTGGAGTCGGGACGACAGGCTTAATGAAAAACTGTTTTTT. Translation: CAWSRDDRLNEKLFF.

V is TRBV27 and J is TRBJ2-5, with a tentative D call TRBD1 (5 bases). This CDR3 is built from 14 residues. V was pared by 4 bases and J by 4 bases, with 13 bases between. Germline V gene sequence: CDR1 MNHEY, CDR2 SMNVEV (reference sequence). CDR3 sequence (DNA): TGTGCCAGCAGTTACATTCAGGGTTCAGAGACCCAGTACTTC. It specifies CASSYIQGSETQYF.

J is TRBJ1-5 and V is TRBV5-1, with D hard to call. CDR3 length: 15 amino acids. The V and J ends lost 1 base and 4 bases respectively, with 12 bases between them. CDR1 SGHRS and CDR2 YFSETQ come from the germline V gene. The CDR3 here is CASSLSAGNNQPQHF. CDR3 DNA: TGCGCCAGCAGCTTGAGTGCGGGGAATAATCAGCCCCAGCATTTT.

The rearrangement links TRBV5-6 to TRBJ2-7; 9 nucleotides agree with TRBD1. V lost 4 bases and J lost 5; bases outside the gene matches: 7. CDR3 length: 14 residues. The germline gives CDR1 SGHDT, CDR2 YYEEEE. The CDR3 loop reads CASSHRGPPHEQYF. The CDR3 DNA reads as TGTGCCAGCAGCCACAGGGGGCCCCCCCACGAGCAGTACTTC.

J is TRBJ2-2 and V is TRBV5-1; TRBD2 agrees at 11 bases. This CDR3 spans 16 amino acids. Trimming at V came to 0 bases and at J to 4 bases, leaving 2 bases not matched to a gene. Germline V gene lookup returns CDR1 SGHRS and CDR2 YFSETQ. Here the CDR3 reads CASSLVLAGGTGELFF. The CDR3 DNA reads TGCGCCAGCAGCTTGGTTCTAGCGGGAGGCACCGGGGAGCTGTTTTTT.

The gene calls are TRBV18 and TRBJ1-1, with D maybe TRBD1 (6 bases). The CDR3 sequence is 13 residues long. The germline V gene has CDR1 KGHSH and CDR2 LQKENI. Trimming took 2 bases from V and 10 from J, leaving 14 bases between them. CDR3 nucleotides: TGTGCCAGCTCACCATCAGGGGTTGGGTCAGCTTTCTTT. This gives the protein CASSPSGVGSAFF.

The V gene is TRBV28, the J gene TRBJ1-3; D call uncertain. V lost 1 base and J lost 3, with 7 bases in between. The germline V gene has CDR1 MDHEN and CDR2 SYDVKM. There are 14 residues in the CDR3. This CDR3 is CASSLLVGGNTIYF. The CDR3 DNA reads TGTGCCAGCAGTTTATTAGTCGGTGGAAACACCATATATTTT.

The chain carries TRBV7-2 and TRBJ2-7; D gene uncertain. Trimming left V 5 bases short and J 0 bases short, with 11 bases between. Looked up from germline, CDR1 is SGHTA and CDR2 is FQGNSA. This CDR3 is 14 amino acids long. The CDR3 DNA reads as TGTGCCAGCAGCACCAGGTCCTTCTCCTACGAGCAGTACTTC. Translated: CASSTRSFSYEQYF.

V and J are TRBV6-5 and TRBJ1-1; 11 bases fit TRBD1. The V and J ends lost 4 bases and 8 bases, in that order; junction bases with no gene match: 9. Germline V gives CDR1 MNHEY, CDR2 SVGAGI. CDR3 length: 15 residues. CDR3 amino acids: CASSLGQGGSTEAFF. The CDR3 DNA reads as TGTGCCAGCAGTTTGGGACAGGGGGGAAGTACAGAAGCTTTCTTT.

The V call is TRBV5-4, the J call TRBJ2-1, with D maybe TRBD1 (5 bases). There are 15 residues in the CDR3. V was trimmed by 7 bases and J by 0 bases, leaving 14 bases between them. CDR1 and CDR2 from the germline V gene are SGHNT and YYREEE (reference sequence). The CDR3 nucleotides read TGTGCCAGCCGAATCGACAGAAGCTCCTACAATGAGCAGTTCTTC. The encoded protein is CASRIDRSSYNEQFF.

The CDR3 reads CASSSRQGRGNTEAFF. In DNA, the CDR3 is TGTGCCAGCAGTTCTCGACAGGGTAGGGGGAACACTGAAGCTTTCTTT. The chain uses TRBV6-5 and TRBJ1-1; 7 bases line up with TRBD1. V trimming: 4 bases; J trimming: 1 base; junction bases outside the gene matches: 9. The CDR3 is 16 amino acids. CDR1 and CDR2 from the germline V gene are MNHEY and SVGAGI.

V is TRBV2 and J is TRBJ2-7, with 7 bases that match TRBD1. The CDR3 is 17 amino acids. V was pared by 8 bases and J by 6 bases, with 22 bases of the junction left unmatched. CDR1 is SNHLY and CDR2 is FYNNEI in the germline V gene. CDR3 protein: CASRDRDRVPFRPEQYF. The CDR3 DNA reads as TGTGCCAGCCGGGATAGAGACAGGGTCCCTTTTAGGCCCGAGCAGTACTTC.

The chain is built from TRBV7-9 and TRBJ2-1; TRBD2 matches 9 bases. The germline V gene encodes CDR1 SEHNR and CDR2 FQNEAQ (reference sequence). The CDR3 covers 15 residues. Unmatched junction bases numbered 10, after V lost 5 bases and J lost 8 bases. The CDR3 DNA is TGTGCCAGCAGCCCGGTCGGTAGCGGGAGCTATGAGCAGTTCTTC. The encoded protein is CASSPVGSGSYEQFF.

The chain is built from TRBV7-6 and TRBJ2-2, with TRBD1 identical over 7 bases. This CDR3 contains 15 residues. Germline CDR1 reads SGHVS; CDR2 reads FNYEAQ. V shed 6 bases, J shed 2 bases, and the junction held 6 bases outside the gene matches. CDR3 sequence (DNA): TGTGCCAGCAGTTCCGGGACAGCTAACACCGGGGAGCTGTTTTTT. Its protein product is CASSSGTANTGELFF.

The V call is TRBV5-8, the J call TRBJ1-4, with 8 bases aligning to TRBD1. Germline-derived CDR1 and CDR2 are SGHTS and YDEGEE. The CDR3 has 14 residues. The trim removed 4 bases at V and 7 bases at J, leaving 6 bases unmatched. CDR3 loop: CASSRGQGGEKLFF. The CDR3 bases are TGTGCCAGCAGCCGAGGACAGGGCGGTGAAAAACTGTTTTTT. The complete variable domain, with remaining parts taken from reference TRBV5-8 and TRBJ1-4, reads EAGVTQSPTHLIKTRGQQATLRCSPISGHTSVYWYQQALGLGLQFLLWYDEGEERNRGNFPPRFSGRQFPNYSSELNVNALELEDSALYLCASSRGQGGEKLFFGSGTQLSVL.

The chain recombines TRBV7-6 with TRBJ2-1; TRBD2 matches 11 bases. This CDR3 contains 17 residues. CDR1 SGHVS and CDR2 FNYEAQ come from the germline V gene. The V segment lost 5 bases and the J segment 5 bases; nucleotides outside the gene matches: 11. CDR3 nucleotide sequence: TGTGCCAGCAGCGCCCACTTTGGACTAGCGGGTAACAATGAGCAGTTCTTC. It is translated as CASSAHFGLAGNNEQFF.

The chain has TRBV7-7 and TRBJ1-1; 9 positions match TRBD1. CDR1 is SSHAT, CDR2 FNYEAQ, per germline (reference sequence). The CDR3 has 13 amino acids. The V and J ends lost 3 bases and 6 bases, in that order; junction bases with no gene match: 2. CDR3 coding DNA: TGTGCCAGCAGCTTTAGGACAGGGGCTGAAGCTTTCTTT. It is translated as CASSFRTGAEAFF.

V gene TRBV6-6 combines with J gene TRBJ2-7; TRBD1 is a possible D gene (6 bases). The CDR3 totals 13 residues. Germline V gives CDR1 MNHNY, CDR2 SVGAGI (reference sequence). V was cut by 9 bases and J by 4 bases, with 16 bases left in between. DNA for the CDR3: TGTGCCAGTAACCCAGGGGCCCGGTACGAGCAGTACTTC. This translates into CASNPGARYEQYF.

This rearrangement joins TRBV18 to TRBJ2-5; the D gene is possibly TRBD1 (6 bases). Germline loops: CDR1 KGHSH, CDR2 LQKENI. V lost 2 bases and J lost 5, with 15 bases in between. The CDR3 has 15 amino acids. CDR3 in amino acids: CASSPGPGAMETQYF. CDR3 DNA sequence: TGTGCCAGCTCACCAGGGCCAGGGGCAATGGAGACCCAGTACTTC. The variable domain in full, completed from reference TRBV18 and TRBJ2-5, reads NAGVMQNPRHLVRRRGQEARLRCSPMKGHSHVYWYRQLPEEGLKFMVYLQKENIIDESGMPKERFSAEFPKEGPSILRIQQVVRGDSAAYFCASSPGPGAMETQYFGPGTRLLVL.

The chain couples TRBV12-5 to TRBJ1-5; 7 positions match TRBD1. The CDR3 loop spans 17 amino acids. After removal of 0 bases from V and 6 bases from J, the junction contained 11 bases not matched to a gene. Germline values: CDR1 LGHNT, CDR2 FRNRAP. CDR3 sequence reads: CASGLVRDSSGAQPQHF. The CDR3 DNA follows: TGTGCTAGTGGTTTGGTACGGGACAGTTCGGGCGCTCAGCCCCAGCATTTT.

CDR3 nucleotides: TGTGCCAGCAGCTTGCAACAGGGCGGTAGAAATGCTTACGAGCAGTACTTC. Translated: CASSLQQGGRNAYEQYF. The chain joins TRBV5-5 to TRBJ2-7; D perhaps matches TRBD1 (6 bases). Per germline, CDR1 SGHKS and CDR2 YYEKEE (reference sequence). CDR3 length: 17 residues. Trimming left V 1 base short and J 4 bases short, with 21 bases between.

The genes are TRBV7-6 and TRBJ1-2; no definite D call. V was clipped by 1 base and J by 4 bases, with 10 bases between them. CDR3 length equals 14 residues. Germline V gene sequence: CDR1 SGHVS, CDR2 FNYEAQ. This chain's CDR3 is CASSLDVQSYGYTF. For the CDR3, the DNA is TGTGCCAGCAGCTTAGATGTCCAGTCCTATGGCTACACCTTC.

The CDR3 nucleotides are TGTGCCAGTAGTCCGGTCCCGGGACAGGGAGCCGGGGCCAACGTCCTGACTTTC. Protein product: CASSPVPGQGAGANVLTF. The rearrangement links TRBV19 to TRBJ2-6; TRBD1 aligns across 9 bases. The CDR3 is 18 amino acids. Germline CDR1 is LNHDA and CDR2 is SQIVND (reference sequence). V gave up 5 bases and J gave up 4 bases; unmatched junction bases: 12.

The CDR3 nucleotides are TGTGCCAGCAGCTTGCGACAGGGGCAGCCCTACGAGCAGTACTTC. Its translation is CASSLRQGQPYEQYF. The rearrangement joins TRBV7-3 to TRBJ2-7; TRBD1 agrees at 8 bases. After removal of 3 bases from V and 2 bases from J, the junction contained 6 bases not matched to a gene. The length of the CDR3 is 15 residues. From germline, CDR1 is SGHTA and CDR2 FQGTGA.

V gene TRBV4-2 combines with J gene TRBJ2-3, with a tentative D call TRBD2 (6 bases). This CDR3 contains 16 residues. From germline, CDR1 is LGHNA and CDR2 YNFKEQ. V lost 0 bases and J lost 3, with 13 bases in between. The CDR3 DNA follows: TGTGCCAGCAGCCAAGATGGCGGGGACGGGACAGATACGCAGTATTTT. Encoded protein: CASSQDGGDGTDTQYF.

The CDR3 loop is CASSRGTGEQYF. For the CDR3, the DNA is TGTGCCAGCAGCAGAGGGACAGGCGAGCAGTACTTC. The J gene is TRBJ2-7, the V gene TRBV5-4; the match to TRBD1 covers 8 bases. Per germline, CDR1 SGHNT and CDR2 YYREEE (reference sequence). J gave up 6 bases and V 4 bases, and 3 bases lay outside the gene matches. The CDR3 runs 12 residues.

Here the CDR3 reads CASQPGTSRHEQYF. CDR3 in DNA: TGTGCTAGCCAACCGGGGACTAGTCGCCACGAGCAGTACTTC. V and J are TRBV12-5 and TRBJ2-7; 8 positions match TRBD2. The CDR3 loop spans 14 amino acids. V shed 9 bases, J shed 5 bases, and the junction held 12 bases outside the gene matches. Germline values: CDR1 LGHNT, CDR2 FRNRAP.